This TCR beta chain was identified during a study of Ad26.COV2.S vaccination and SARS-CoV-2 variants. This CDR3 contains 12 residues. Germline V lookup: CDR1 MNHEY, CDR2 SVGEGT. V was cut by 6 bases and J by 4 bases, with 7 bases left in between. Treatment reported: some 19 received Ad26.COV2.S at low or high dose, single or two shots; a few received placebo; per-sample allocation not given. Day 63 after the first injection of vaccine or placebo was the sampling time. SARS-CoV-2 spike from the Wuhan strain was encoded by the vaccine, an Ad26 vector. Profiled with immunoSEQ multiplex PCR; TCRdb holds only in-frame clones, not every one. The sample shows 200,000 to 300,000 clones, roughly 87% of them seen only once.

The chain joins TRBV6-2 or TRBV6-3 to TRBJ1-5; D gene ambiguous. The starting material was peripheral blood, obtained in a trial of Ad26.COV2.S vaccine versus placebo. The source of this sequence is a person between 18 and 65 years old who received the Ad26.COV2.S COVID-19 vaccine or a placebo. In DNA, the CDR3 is TGTGCCAGCAGCCAACCGAATCAGCCCCAGCATTTT. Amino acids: CASSQPNQPQHF.